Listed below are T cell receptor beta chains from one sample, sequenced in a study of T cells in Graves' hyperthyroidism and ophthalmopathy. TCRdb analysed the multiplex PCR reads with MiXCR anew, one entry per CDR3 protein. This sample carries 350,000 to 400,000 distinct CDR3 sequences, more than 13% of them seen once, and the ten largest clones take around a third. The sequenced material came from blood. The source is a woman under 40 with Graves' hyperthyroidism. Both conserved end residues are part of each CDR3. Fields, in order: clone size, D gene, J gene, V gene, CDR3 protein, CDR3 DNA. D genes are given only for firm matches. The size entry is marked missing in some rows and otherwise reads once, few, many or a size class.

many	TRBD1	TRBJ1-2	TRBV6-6	CASSYSEGQGSVNYGYTF	TGTGCCAGCAGTTACTCGGAGGGACAGGGTTCCGTTAACTATGGCTACACCTTC
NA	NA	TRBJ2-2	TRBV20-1	CSARDPSTGRVSGELFF	TGCAGTGCTAGAGATCCCTCGACAGGAAGGGTGTCCGGGGAGCTGTTTTTT
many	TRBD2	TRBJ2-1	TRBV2	CASRPGLAGGLNEQFF	TGTGCCAGCAGACCCGGACTAGCGGGAGGGTTAAATGAGCAGTTCTTC
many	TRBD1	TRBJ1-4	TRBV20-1	CSAIGQGAANEKLFF	TGCAGTGCTATTGGACAGGGGGCAGCTAATGAAAAACTGTTTTTT
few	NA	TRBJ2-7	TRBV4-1	CASSQVRGHEQYF	TGCGCCAGCAGCCAAGTTCGGGGCCACGAGCAGTACTTC
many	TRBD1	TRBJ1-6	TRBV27	CASRGHTGQAYNSPLHF	TGTGCCAGCAGAGGACATACGGGACAGGCCTATAATTCACCCCTCCACTTT
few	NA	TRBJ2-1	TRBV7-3	CASSSPTGRDINYNEQFF	TGTGCCAGCAGCTCGCCGACAGGACGCGACATAAACTACAATGAGCAGTTCTTC
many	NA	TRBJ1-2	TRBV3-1	CASSERAYHGYTF	TGTGCCAGCAGCGAAAGAGCTTACCATGGCTACACCTTC
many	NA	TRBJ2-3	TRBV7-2	CASSLGGVRTDTQYF	TGTGCCAGCAGTTTGGGGGGAGTCCGCACAGATACGCAGTATTTT
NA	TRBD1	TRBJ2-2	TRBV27	CASSFFFGSGGRAGELFF	TGTGCCAGCAGTTTTTTTTTCGGGTCAGGGGGCCGGGCCGGGGAGCTGTTTTTT
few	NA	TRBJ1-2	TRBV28	CATREGVGYGYTF	TGTGCAACAAGAGAGGGAGTAGGCTATGGCTACACCTTC
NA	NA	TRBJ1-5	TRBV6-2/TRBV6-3	CASSYRSGAGEDQPQHF	TGTGCCAGCAGTTATCGTAGTGGGGCTGGGGAAGATCAGCCCCAGCATTTT
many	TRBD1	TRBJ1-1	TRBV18	CASSDRAMNTEAFF	TGTGCCAGCTCTGACAGGGCGATGAACACTGAAGCTTTCTTT
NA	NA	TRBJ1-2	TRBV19	CASRPDRFGGYTF	TGTGCCAGCCGCCCGGACAGATTTGGTGGCTACACCTTC
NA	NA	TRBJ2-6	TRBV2	CASEFMGVAGANVLTF	TGTGCCAGCGAGTTCATGGGAGTAGCTGGGGCCAACGTCCTGACTTTC
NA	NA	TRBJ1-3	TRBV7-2	CASSLVKAGGNTIYF	TGTGCCAGCAGCTTAGTTAAGGCAGGCGGAAACACCATATATTTT
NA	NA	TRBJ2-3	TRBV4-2	CASSRTGDSSTDTQYF	TGTGCCAGCAGCCGAACGGGGGATTCTAGCACAGATACGCAGTATTTT
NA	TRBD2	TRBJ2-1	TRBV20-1	CSAVPGLAFEQFF	TGCAGTGCTGTACCGGGACTAGCCTTCGAGCAGTTCTTC
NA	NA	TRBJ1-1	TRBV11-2	CASSPMGGNTEAFF	TGTGCCAGCAGCCCCATGGGGGGGAACACTGAAGCTTTCTTT
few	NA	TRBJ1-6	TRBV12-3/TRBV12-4	CASSWHQSAAPLHF	TGTGCCAGCAGTTGGCACCAGTCTGCGGCACCCCTCCACTTT
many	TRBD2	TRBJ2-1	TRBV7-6	CASSQGTSGGYNEQFF	TGTGCCAGCAGCCAAGGGACTAGCGGGGGCTACAATGAGCAGTTCTTC
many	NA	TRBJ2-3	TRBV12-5	CASGSGLPGADTQYF	TGTGCTAGTGGTTCGGGACTCCCCGGAGCAGATACGCAGTATTTT
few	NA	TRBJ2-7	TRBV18	CPSSPGRIHYEQYF	TGCCCCAGCTCACCGGGCAGAATCCACTATGAGCAGTACTTC